The 17 T cell receptor beta chains in this list originate from one sample, sequenced in a study of liver allograft versus peripheral blood T cells. About the research overall: Transplanted livers held T cell receptor repertoires, and these were compared with repertoires in recipients' peripheral blood.

TCRdb reprocessed the reads via MiXCR and lists one record per CDR3 protein. The repertoire holds 9,500 to 13,000 distinct CDR3 sequences, about a fifth seen once, with 1.5% to 2% in the top ten. These receptors were collected from a human patient who had a liver transplant. The graft donor may have given rise to some T cells.

The chain couples TRBV7-9 to TRBJ1-4, with a weak D call TRBD1 (6 bases). The germline V gene has CDR1 SEHNR and CDR2 FQNEAQ (reference sequence). Trimming took off 5 bases at V and 3 bases at J, with 13 bases between the two ends. This CDR3 is built from 15 residues. CDR3 nucleotides: TGTGCCAGCAGCGCACAGGGTGCGGCTAATGAAAAACTGTTTTTT. It is translated as CASSAQGAANEKLFF. The entire variable domain, with the rest obtained from reference TRBV7-9 and TRBJ1-4, is as follows: DTGVSQNPRHKITKRGQNVTFRCDPISEHNRLYWYRQTLGQGPEFLTYFQNEAQLEKSRLLSDRFSAERPKGSFSTLEIQRTEQGDSAMYLCASSAQGAANEKLFFGSGTQLSVL.

This clonotype is medium-sized in the sample. The chain joins TRBV6-2 or TRBV6-3 to TRBJ1-4; D ambiguous. V gave up 6 bases and J gave up 5 bases, with 13 bases separating them. The length of the CDR3 is 14 residues. Germline CDR1 MNHEY, CDR2 SVGEGT. The CDR3 reads CASSDTGRNEKLFF. For the CDR3, the DNA is TGTGCCAGCAGCGACACCGGCAGGAATGAAAAACTGTTTTTT.

By its share, this clonotype is medium-sized. The V call is TRBV6-6, the J call TRBJ2-1, with TRBD1 matching 7 bases. V dropped 2 bases and J dropped 8; count of bases not matched to a gene: 0. CDR1 is MNHNY, CDR2 SVGAGI, per germline (reference sequence). The CDR3 has 12 amino acids. In DNA form, the CDR3 reads TGTGCCAGCAGTTACCAGGGGGATGAGCAGTTCTTC. Protein: CASSYQGDEQFF.

This clonotype has a handful of counts. This chain links TRBV6-1 with TRBJ1-5, with D possibly matching TRBD1 (5 bases). V was cut by 3 bases and J by 5 bases, with 5 bases left in between. The germline CDR1 and CDR2 sequences are MNHNS and SASEGT. CDR3 length: 12 amino acids. CDR3 protein: CASSEGHQPQHF. The CDR3 DNA is TGTGCCAGCAGTGAGGGGCATCAGCCCCAGCATTTT.

This clonotype is medium-sized within its sample. This chain links TRBV19 with TRBJ1-1; D may be TRBD1 (5 bases). The germline V and J ends were trimmed by 7 bases and 1 base, with 13 bases remaining between them. This CDR3 region has 14 residues. Germline lookup yields CDR1 LNHDA and CDR2 SQIVND (reference sequence). The CDR3 DNA follows: TGTGCCAGTATTACTACAGGCGGGAACACTGAAGCTTTCTTT. Residues: CASITTGGNTEAFF.

By frequency in the sample, this clonotype is medium-sized (0.01 to 0.1%). V and J are TRBV28 and TRBJ2-2, with D possibly TRBD2 on 7 matching bases. In germline, CDR1 is MDHEN, CDR2 SYDVKM. The CDR3 is made up of 14 amino acids. With 4 bases removed from V and 7 bases from J, the gap between germline ends came to 13 bases. This chain's CDR3 is CASSWGGQSGELFF. The CDR3 region has the DNA TGTGCCAGCAGTTGGGGGGGGCAAAGCGGGGAGCTGTTTTTT.

In the case of this clonotype: This may come from a read error, since a much larger clone is one base off. The chain joins TRBV6-5 to TRBJ1-1; D perhaps matches TRBD1 (5 bases). V was pared by 5 bases and J by 1 base, with 14 bases between. Germline V CDR1 and CDR2: MNHEY, SVGAGI. CDR3 length equals 15 residues. The CDR3 DNA reads TGTGCCAGCAGTGAAGGGGTTCTCCGGAACACTGAAGCTTTCTTT. It specifies CASSEGVLRNTEAFF.

This clonotype is medium-sized. V and J are TRBV28 and TRBJ2-1; D is possibly TRBD1 or TRBD2 (6 bases each). This CDR3 is 13 amino acids long. V was cut by 6 bases and J by 9 bases, with 15 bases left in between. Germline CDR1 is MDHEN and CDR2 is SYDVKM. Here the CDR3 reads CASSRGDIGEQFF. The CDR3 DNA reads TGTGCCAGCAGCCGCGGGGACATTGGTGAGCAGTTCTTC.

By frequency in the sample, this clonotype is medium-sized. The chain is built from TRBV6-2 or TRBV6-3 and TRBJ1-6; 11 nucleotides match TRBD1. Germline V gene sequence: CDR1 MNHEY, CDR2 SVGEGT. The V segment lost 6 bases and the J segment 9 bases; nucleotides outside the gene matches: 4. This CDR3 has 14 amino acids. Written as DNA, the CDR3 is TGTGCCAGCAGCGCGGGACAGGGGGGTTCACCCCTCCACTTT. It encodes CASSAGQGGSPLHF.

To note about this clonotype: A much larger clone differs from this one at a single base, so this may be a read error. This chain uses TRBV6-6 with TRBJ1-5; D perhaps matches TRBD1 (5 bases). V was shortened by 2 bases and J by 2 bases, with 13 bases between the two germline ends. Looked up from germline, CDR1 is MNHNY and CDR2 is SVGAGI (reference sequence). The CDR3 consists of 16 residues. This chain's CDR3 is CASSYLHVGGNQPQHF. The CDR3 DNA follows: TGTGCCAGCAGTTACCTCCATGTAGGGGGCAATCAGCCCCAGCATTTT.

This clonotype is labeled as medium-sized (0.01 to 0.1%). V gene TRBV6-5 combines with J gene TRBJ2-7; either TRBD1 or TRBD2 may supply D (5 bases each). Looked up from germline, CDR1 is MNHEY and CDR2 is SVGAGI. V was shortened by 8 bases and J by 5 bases, with 10 bases between the two germline ends. The CDR3 is 11 amino acids. Written as DNA, the CDR3 is TGTGCCAGCCGGGGCAGAGACGAGCAGTACTTC. It encodes CASRGRDEQYF.

By share, this clonotype ranks as medium-sized. The chain joins TRBV6-2 or TRBV6-3 to TRBJ2-1; a possible D gene is TRBD2 (6 bases). The CDR3 runs 14 residues. Germline CDR1 MNHEY, CDR2 SVGEGT. The V end lost 3 bases, the J end lost 7 bases, and 13 bases lay between the germline ends. The CDR3, as DNA: TGTGCCAGCAGTTATTTTAGCGGAGCTAATGAGCAGTTCTTC. Amino acids: CASSYFSGANEQFF.

The V gene is TRBV5-6, the J gene TRBJ2-1; 10 bases align to TRBD2. Germline CDR1 is SGHDT and CDR2 is YYEEEE. The CDR3 totals 16 residues. Trimming at V came to 4 bases and at J to 2 bases, leaving 6 bases not matched to a gene. The CDR3 here is CASSKDLAGAYNEQFF. The CDR3 region has the DNA TGTGCCAGCAGCAAAGATCTAGCGGGGGCCTACAATGAGCAGTTCTTC.

This clonotype is deemed medium-sized. The chain couples TRBV24-1 to TRBJ2-2; D ambiguous. Germline loops: CDR1 KGHDR, CDR2 SFDVKD. CDR3 length equals 12 residues. V lost 5 bases to trimming and J lost 4 bases, with 4 bases between them. The CDR3 sequence is CATSASTGELFF. CDR3 nucleotides: TGTGCCACCAGTGCCAGCACCGGGGAGCTGTTTTTT.

J is TRBJ1-4 and V is TRBV20-1, with TRBD1 matching over 8 bases. Germline CDR1 is DFQATT and CDR2 is SNEGSKA (reference sequence). The CDR3 has 14 residues. The CDR3 nucleotides are TGCAATGCACCTCGGACAGGGAGAACTGAAAAACTGTTTTTT. It specifies CNAPRTGRTEKLFF.

This clonotype is labeled medium-sized. The chain combines TRBV28 with TRBJ2-3; D unclear. Trimming cost V 7 bases and J 4 bases, with 15 bases left between them. The V gene's germline CDR1 is MDHEN and CDR2 SYDVKM. The length of the CDR3 is 14 residues. This chain's CDR3 is CASNGLIEPDTQYF. The CDR3, as DNA: TGTGCCAGCAATGGTCTCATCGAGCCAGATACGCAGTATTTT.

This clonotype was seen more than once but under ten times. The J gene is TRBJ2-1, the V gene TRBV7-9, with 7 bases matching TRBD2. The CDR3 runs 14 residues. The germline gives CDR1 SEHNR, CDR2 FQNEAQ (reference sequence). The J segment lost 8 bases and the V segment lost 5 bases, leaving 9 bases of the junction unmatched. Here the CDR3 reads CASSPLTSSHEQFF. The CDR3 nucleotides are TGTGCCAGCAGCCCGCTGACTAGCTCCCATGAGCAGTTCTTC.